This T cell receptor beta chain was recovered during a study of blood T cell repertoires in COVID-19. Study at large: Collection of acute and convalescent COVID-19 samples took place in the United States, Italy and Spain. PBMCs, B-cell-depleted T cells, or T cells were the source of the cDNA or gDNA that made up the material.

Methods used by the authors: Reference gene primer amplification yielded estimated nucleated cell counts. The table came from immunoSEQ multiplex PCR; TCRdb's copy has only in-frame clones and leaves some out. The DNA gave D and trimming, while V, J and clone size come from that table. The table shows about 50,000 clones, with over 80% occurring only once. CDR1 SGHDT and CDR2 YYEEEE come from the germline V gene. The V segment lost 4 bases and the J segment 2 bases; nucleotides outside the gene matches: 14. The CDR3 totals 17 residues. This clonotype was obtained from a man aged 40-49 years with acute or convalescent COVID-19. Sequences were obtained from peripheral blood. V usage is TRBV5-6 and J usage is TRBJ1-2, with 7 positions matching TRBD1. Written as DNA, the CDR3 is TGTGCCAGCAGCCTTAACTTCTACGAAGGGGGCAACTATGGCTACACCTTC. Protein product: CASSLNFYEGGNYGYTF.